These T cell receptor beta chains were read from a single sample in a study of beta chain features in type 1 diabetes. The assay was immunoSEQ multiplex PCR, and TCRdb's table has in-frame clones only and misses some. The sample has about 220,000 clones; about a tenth are singletons. The specimen sequenced was central memory CD4+ T cells from blood. These receptors were obtained from a man between 18 and 35 years old in good health. The CDR3 runs from the conserved cysteine through the conserved F or W. The order of the fields is CDR3 DNA, CDR3 protein, J gene, D gene, V gene, clone size. D genes are given only for firm matches. Rows give clone size only sometimes, using once, few, many, or a class for an expanded clone.

cdr3_nt: TGTGCCAGCAGCTTGGGAGGGACAGGGTTTGAGCAGTTCTTC; cdr3_aa: CASSLGGTGFEQFF; j_call: TRBJ2-1; d_call: TRBD1; v_call: TRBV5-6; clone_size: -
cdr3_nt: TGTGCCAGCAGCCCAGACTTTGGGGATACGCAGTATTTT; cdr3_aa: CASSPDFGDTQYF; j_call: TRBJ2-3; d_call: -; v_call: TRBV7-2; clone_size: few
cdr3_nt: TGTGCCAGCAGCTTAGTTGGGACGGAAGGCGAGCAGTACTTC; cdr3_aa: CASSLVGTEGEQYF; j_call: TRBJ2-7; d_call: -; v_call: TRBV7-2; clone_size: few
cdr3_nt: TGTGCCAGCAGCATATACACCGGGGAGCTGTTTTTT; cdr3_aa: CASSIYTGELFF; j_call: TRBJ2-2; d_call: -; v_call: TRBV7-2; clone_size: few
cdr3_nt: TGTGCCATCAGTGACGGGGGCGGGTACAATGAGCAGTTCTTC; cdr3_aa: CAISDGGGYNEQFF; j_call: TRBJ2-1; d_call: -; v_call: TRBV10-3; clone_size: few
cdr3_nt: TGCAGCGTGGGACAGGGAAACACTGAAGCTTTCTTT; cdr3_aa: CSVGQGNTEAFF; j_call: TRBJ1-1; d_call: TRBD1; v_call: TRBV29-1; clone_size: few
cdr3_nt: TGTGCCAGCAGCCTACAGGGAGGCATTCAGTACTTC; cdr3_aa: CASSLQGGIQYF; j_call: TRBJ2-4; d_call: -; v_call: TRBV7-9; clone_size: few
cdr3_nt: TGCGCCACCAGCGGGGGTAGGTCAGATACGCAGTATTTT; cdr3_aa: CATSGGRSDTQYF; j_call: TRBJ2-3; d_call: TRBD2; v_call: TRBV4-1; clone_size: -
cdr3_nt: TGTGCCAGCAGCGTGGAACCTACAGGGGTAGAGCAGTACTTC; cdr3_aa: CASSVEPTGVEQYF; j_call: TRBJ2-7; d_call: TRBD1; v_call: TRBV2; clone_size: few
cdr3_nt: TGTGCCAGCAGTTTAGGTCGGGGGCGAGAGACCCAGTACTTC; cdr3_aa: CASSLGRGRETQYF; j_call: TRBJ2-5; d_call: -; v_call: TRBV28; clone_size: -
cdr3_nt: TGTGCCAGCAGTTCCGGGACTAGCGCCTCCTACGAGCAGTACTTC; cdr3_aa: CASSSGTSASYEQYF; j_call: TRBJ2-7; d_call: TRBD2; v_call: TRBV9; clone_size: -
cdr3_nt: TGTGCCAGCAGTGAAGAAGGGTCTCGGCAGTTCTTC; cdr3_aa: CASSEEGSRQFF; j_call: TRBJ2-1; d_call: -; v_call: TRBV2; clone_size: many
cdr3_nt: TGTGCCAGCAGCACCTACAGGGGCACTGAAGCTTTCTTT; cdr3_aa: CASSTYRGTEAFF; j_call: TRBJ1-1; d_call: TRBD1; v_call: TRBV7-9; clone_size: few
cdr3_nt: TGTGCCTGGAGTTCGGGCGAGGCTAACAATGAGCAGTTCTTC; cdr3_aa: CAWSSGEANNEQFF; j_call: TRBJ2-1; d_call: -; v_call: TRBV30; clone_size: once
cdr3_nt: TGTGCCAGCAGCTTAGAACTAGTTGTAAAGACCCAGTACTTC; cdr3_aa: CASSLELVVKTQYF; j_call: TRBJ2-5; d_call: -; v_call: TRBV7-2; clone_size: few
cdr3_nt: TGCTGCGTTGAAGGGCGTGGGGGCGCCGGCACAGATACGCAGTATTTT; cdr3_aa: CCVEGRGGAGTDTQYF; j_call: TRBJ2-3; d_call: -; v_call: TRBV29-1; clone_size: -
cdr3_nt: TGTGCCAGCAGCTCGAGCGGGAGGTGGACAGATACGCAGTATTTT; cdr3_aa: CASSSSGRWTDTQYF; j_call: TRBJ2-3; d_call: TRBD2; v_call: TRBV7-2; clone_size: few
cdr3_nt: TGTGCCAGCAGCTTAGCTGAGACCGGGGCCAACGTCCTGACTTTC; cdr3_aa: CASSLAETGANVLTF; j_call: TRBJ2-6; d_call: -; v_call: TRBV7-8; clone_size: -
cdr3_nt: TGCAGTGCTAGAGGGGGACAGGAGCAGTACTTC; cdr3_aa: CSARGGQEQYF; j_call: TRBJ2-7; d_call: TRBD1; v_call: TRBV20-1; clone_size: -
cdr3_nt: TGTGCTAGTGGCCCGGGACAGAGGGGCAATCAGCCCCAGCATTTT; cdr3_aa: CASGPGQRGNQPQHF; j_call: TRBJ1-5; d_call: TRBD1; v_call: TRBV12-5; clone_size: many
cdr3_nt: TGTGCCAGCAGCGGGTCCCGAGGGGGGACAGGGGCCTACGAGCAGTACTTC; cdr3_aa: CASSGSRGGTGAYEQYF; j_call: TRBJ2-7; d_call: TRBD1; v_call: TRBV9; clone_size: -
cdr3_nt: TGTGCCAGCAGTCCGCAGGGACAGGGCTACAATGAGCAGTTCTTC; cdr3_aa: CASSPQGQGYNEQFF; j_call: TRBJ2-1; d_call: TRBD1; v_call: TRBV27; clone_size: -